Sequencing of this TCR beta chain was carried out in a study of vaccination effects on CD4 cells after COVID-19. Following culture for 9 to 11 days, CD4+ T cells were isolated. A remark on this clone: The antigen is undetermined.

Assay: immunoSEQ multiplex PCR; the TCRdb copy retains only in-frame clones and omits some. The table lists approximately 58,000 clones, about 83% of them singletons. The CDR3 runs 16 residues. V lost 6 bases to trimming and J lost 0 bases; unmatched junction nucleotides: 5. Germline V gives CDR1 SNHLY, CDR2 FYNNEI. The material sequenced was CD4+ T cells from PBMCs cultured without peptide, taken before COVID-19 vaccination. The sequence was obtained from a human donor who received a COVID-19 vaccine. The chain joins TRBV2 to TRBJ2-3; 11 bases fit TRBD2. The CDR3 bases are TGTGCCAGCAGCCCTCTAGCGGGGGGAAGCACAGATACGCAGTATTTT. Translated, it gives CASSPLAGGSTDTQYF.